The T cell receptor (beta chain) under discussion was sequenced for a study of monozygotic twins with inflammatory bowel disease. Germline V gene sequence: CDR1 SGHDT, CDR2 YYEEEE. The CDR3 is made up of 13 amino acids. Input per TCR library consisted of roughly 3,500 ng of total RNA. Every sample had its cDNA made across eight separate reactions. Each CDR3 protein gets one entry in TCRdb, which reprocessed the 5' RACE reads and gives no DNA. In total, the table holds fewer than 550,000 distinct CDR3 sequences. Blood samples of 2.5 ml were drawn from every donor. This receptor was obtained from a human donor with ulcerative colitis or Crohn's disease, or a healthy co-twin of an affected twin (not recorded which). The chain couples TRBV5-6 to TRBJ2-1. Material for sequencing was blood. The CDR3 reads CASSFDSFNEQFF.